The clone carrying this TCR beta chain was recorded at least ten times. The antigen is undetermined. This specimen comes from a study of T cell repertoires in cytomegalovirus infection. About the study: CMV infection and matching HLA type were both indicated by public TCR beta signatures. Study-level findings and limits: CMV carriers having the relevant HLA were flagged by cumulative public TCR beta family frequency. Predominance within the ex vivo response was attributable to HLA-C-restricted CMV-specific TCR beta clonotypes.

TCRdb passed the reads through MiXCR, listing each CDR3 protein once. This table has roughly 130,000 distinct CDR3 sequences, approximately 8.8% appearing once. The sequenced sample was PBMCs. This TCR came from a human donor in good health (CMV status not recorded). Some clones in this sample may be carry-over from other donors' samples.

The CDR3 loop reads CASSFTDEQYF. CDR3 DNA sequence: TGTGCCAGCAGTTTCACAGACGAGCAGTACTTC. V usage is TRBV28 and J usage is TRBJ2-7; the D is unclear. Per the germline V gene, CDR1 is MDHEN and CDR2 is SYDVKM. The germline V and J ends were trimmed by 3 bases and 5 bases, with 5 bases remaining between them. This CDR3 comprises 11 residues.